This paragraph covers one TCR beta chain sequence. The assay was immunoSEQ multiplex PCR, and TCRdb's table has in-frame clones only and misses some. The sample gives 55,000 to 65,000 clones, around 87% of which show up once; about 13% is in the top ten. This record comes from a study of control samples from healthy donors and cancer patients. The CDR3 extends over 14 amino acids. Germline loops: CDR1 LNHDA, CDR2 SQIVND (reference sequence). V trimming: 7 bases; J trimming: 4 bases; junction bases outside the gene matches: 9. The TCR originated in a woman between 55 and 75 years old with lung cancer. The genes are TRBV19 and TRBJ1-1; 7 bases match TRBD1. Sequenced input: PBMCs. CDR3 in amino acids: CASIETGRVTEAFF. CDR3 in DNA: TGTGCCAGTATTGAGACAGGGAGGGTCACTGAAGCTTTCTTT.